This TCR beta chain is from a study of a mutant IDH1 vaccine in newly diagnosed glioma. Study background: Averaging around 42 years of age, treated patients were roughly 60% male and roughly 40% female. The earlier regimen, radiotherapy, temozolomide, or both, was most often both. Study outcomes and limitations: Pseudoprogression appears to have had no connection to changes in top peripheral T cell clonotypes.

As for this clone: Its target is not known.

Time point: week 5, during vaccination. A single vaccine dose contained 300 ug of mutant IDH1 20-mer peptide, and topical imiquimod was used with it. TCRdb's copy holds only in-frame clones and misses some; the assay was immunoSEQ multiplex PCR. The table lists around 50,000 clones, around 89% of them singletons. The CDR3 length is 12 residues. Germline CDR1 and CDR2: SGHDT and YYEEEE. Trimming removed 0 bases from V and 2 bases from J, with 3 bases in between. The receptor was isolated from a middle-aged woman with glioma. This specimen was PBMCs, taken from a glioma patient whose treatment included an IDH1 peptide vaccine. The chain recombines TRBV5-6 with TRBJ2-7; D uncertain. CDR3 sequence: CASSLAAYEQYF. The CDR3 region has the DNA TGTGCCAGCAGCTTGGCAGCCTACGAGCAGTACTTC.